Listed here are 7 T cell receptor beta chains from one sample, sequenced in a study of glioma-infiltrating T cells (dated by TCRdb to about 2016). Sequencing was carried out with an Illumina MiSeq. TCR alpha and beta CDR3 regions were amplified with the iRepertoire nested amplicon-rescue multiplex PCR (arm-PCR) platform from RNA. The public reads were quality trimmed at Q25 with fastp and then assembled into clones with MiXCR by TCRdb, keeping productive beta chains. When rows share a CDR3 protein, they turn into one entry using the most common DNA and genes. This sample comprises around 390,000 distinct CDR3 sequences, roughly two fifths of them detected only once. The top ten hold approximately 12% of the sample. The sample was glioma tissue, nonneoplastic brain tissue, or PBMCs (not recorded which). The receptors shown here come from a human donor with low-grade glioma or glioblastoma, undergoing nonglioma brain surgery, or in good health (not recorded which).

About this clonotype itself: A read error is possible here, since a much larger clone lies one base away. The rearrangement uses TRBV28 and TRBJ2-7; perhaps TRBD1 as D (6 bases). Per the germline V gene, CDR1 is MDHEN and CDR2 is SYDVKM. CDR3 length: 12 amino acids. This CDR3 reads CACRVQGKEQYF. The CDR3 DNA reads as TGTGCCTGCAGGGTACAGGGAAAAGAGCAGTACTTC.

The CDR3 loop reads CASSFFTGEETQYF. In DNA, the CDR3 is TGTGCCAGCAGCTTTTTTACAGGGGAAGAGACCCAGTACTTC. The chain carries TRBV7-8 and TRBJ2-5, with 7 bases identical to TRBD1. CDR1 is SGHVS and CDR2 is FQNEAQ in the germline V gene. V gave up 3 bases and J gave up 3 bases; unmatched junction bases: 4. The CDR3 is made up of 14 amino acids.

The chain is built from TRBV28 and TRBJ2-1; D call uncertain. Germline V CDR1 and CDR2: MDHEN, SYDVKM. The CDR3 loop spans 15 amino acids. V was pared by 4 bases and J by 4 bases, with 14 bases between. The CDR3 loop is CASSSKSHTYNEQFF. CDR3 sequence (DNA): TGTGCCAGCAGTTCGAAGTCGCACACGTACAATGAGCAGTTCTTC.

A note on this clonotype: A read error may explain this, as a much larger clone is one base away. The V and J genes are TRBV28 and TRBJ2-3; D assignment may be TRBD1 or TRBD2 (7 bases each). Trimming removed 6 bases at V and 10 bases at J, with 23 bases between. The CDR3 has 15 residues. The germline V gene encodes CDR1 MDHEN and CDR2 SYDVKM. This CDR3 is CASRAGTTLTGAQYF. The CDR3, as DNA: TGTGCCAGCAGGGCCGGGACTACACTTACAGGGGCGCAGTATTTT.

The chain couples TRBV5-5 to TRBJ2-7; D is unresolved. CDR3 length equals 13 residues. Germline V lookup: CDR1 SGHKS, CDR2 YYEKEE (reference sequence). The V end was cut by 0 bases, the J end by 6 bases, with 10 bases between. CDR3 residues: CASSLGRVREQYF. In DNA form, the CDR3 reads TGTGCCAGCAGCTTGGGACGGGTACGCGAGCAGTACTTC.

A remark on this clonotype: This may be a read error, as it is one base from a much larger clone. V usage is TRBV20-1 and J usage is TRBJ1-2, with TRBD1 as a possible D gene (5 bases). Germline CDR1 is DFQATT and CDR2 is SNEGSKA (reference sequence). Deletions cut 6 bases from V and 4 bases from J, with 24 bases between. This CDR3 has 16 amino acids. The CDR3 reads CSATKLEQGNFYGYTF. CDR3 in DNA: TGCAGTGCCACCAAGCTCGAGCAGGGTAATTTCTATGGCTACACCTTC.

The chain links TRBV28 to TRBJ2-7, with 11 bases matching TRBD2. The CDR3 loop spans 16 amino acids. V shed 6 bases, J shed 7 bases, and the junction held 14 bases outside the gene matches. CDR1 and CDR2 (germline): MDHEN, SYDVKM. CDR3 DNA sequence: TGTGCCAGCAGAAGGGAAACTAGCGGGAGAGTTAATGAGCAGTACTTC. Translating gives CASRRETSGRVNEQYF.